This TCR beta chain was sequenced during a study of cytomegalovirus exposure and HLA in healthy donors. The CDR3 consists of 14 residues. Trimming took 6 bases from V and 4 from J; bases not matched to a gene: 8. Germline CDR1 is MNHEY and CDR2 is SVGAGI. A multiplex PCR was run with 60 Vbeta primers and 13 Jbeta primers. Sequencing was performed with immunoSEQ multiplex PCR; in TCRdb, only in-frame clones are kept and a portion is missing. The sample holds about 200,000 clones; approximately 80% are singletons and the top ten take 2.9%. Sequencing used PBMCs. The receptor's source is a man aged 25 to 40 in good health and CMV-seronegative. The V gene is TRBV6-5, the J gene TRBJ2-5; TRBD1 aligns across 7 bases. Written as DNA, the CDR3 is TGTGCCAGCAGACTTCCGGGACAGTTAGAGACCCAGTACTTC. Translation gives CASRLPGQLETQYF.